The TCR beta chain under discussion was sequenced for a study of T cell responses to AZD1222 COVID-19 vaccine. Trimming shortened V by 4 bases and J by 5 bases, and 14 bases separated the two germline ends. This CDR3 region has 14 residues. The germline V gene has CDR1 SNHLY and CDR2 FYNNEI. The data were produced by immunoSEQ multiplex PCR, yet TCRdb's version contains in-frame clones alone and is incomplete. In the table there are 180,000 or so clones, approximately 92% of which are singletons. The source is an adult who received the MenACWY meningococcal vaccine as a control. This specimen was peripheral blood, taken 28 days after the second dose of the MenACWY control vaccine. The rearrangement uses TRBV2 and TRBJ1-2, with D tentatively TRBD1 (5 bases). CDR3 nucleotide sequence: TGTGCCAGCAGTGCAGGGACCGATTTTTATGGCTACACCTTC. This gives the protein CASSAGTDFYGYTF.